This T cell receptor (beta chain) was captured in a study of identical twins. MiXCR, run by TCRdb on the 5' RACE reads, gives a single entry per CDR3 protein. The sample has approximately 1.8 million distinct CDR3 sequences, more than 30% seen once. Whole-study findings and limits: For out-of-frame beta sequences, excess twin sharing was weaker.

V gave up 2 bases and J gave up 5 bases, with 16 bases separating them. The CDR3 runs 16 residues. Germline values: CDR1 SGHVS, CDR2 FQNEAQ. Concerning this clonotype: The antigen is unknown.

V gene TRBV7-8 combines with J gene TRBJ2-1; D possibly matches TRBD1 or TRBD2 (6 bases each). The sample comprised cord blood. The clonotype comes from a newborn girl in good health. CDR3 sequence (DNA): TGTGCCAGCAGCTTAATAGTCCGGGGGCCCAACAATGAGCAGTTCTTC. It specifies CASSLIVRGPNNEQFF.